The clone carrying this T cell receptor beta chain was counted a few times. Its antigen remains unidentified. Responder and stimulator cells in the mixed lymphocyte reaction were cultured together for around 6 days at 37°C. The entry originates in a study of siplizumab effects on memory and regulatory T cells. Across the whole study: Investigators ran mixed lymphocyte reactions in pairs, testing siplizumab at 1 ug/mL against no drug.

Sequenced by immunoSEQ multiplex PCR; TCRdb stores in-frame clones only, minus some. Here the sample spans several thousand clones, about 50% being singletons. This clonotype was obtained from a human donor in good health; the cells came from an allogeneic mixed lymphocyte reaction. Some clones in this sample may be carry-over from other donors' samples. Sequenced: CFSE-low (dividing) CD8+ T cells sorted from an allogeneic mixed lymphocyte reaction.

As DNA, the CDR3 is TGTGCCAGCAGTTTATTGGGGCCGCAGGGGGCGTCTGGAAACACCATATATTTT. Protein sequence: CASSLLGPQGASGNTIYF. The chain uses TRBV27 and TRBJ1-3; 8 bases fit TRBD1. This CDR3 is 18 amino acids long. Trimming at V came to 1 base and at J to 1 base, leaving 9 bases not matched to a gene. CDR1 and CDR2 from the germline V gene are MNHEY and SMNVEV (reference sequence).